Listed here are 26 T cell receptor beta chains from one sample, sequenced in a study of T cell repertoires in cytomegalovirus infection. TCRdb recomputed calls from the reads with MiXCR, one row per CDR3 protein. In the table there are roughly 200,000 distinct CDR3 sequences, 17% of which are singletons. The sample taken for sequencing was CD8+ T cells from PBMCs. Receptors were obtained from a human donor in good health (CMV status not recorded). Some clones in this sample may be carry-over from other donors' samples.

There are a few counts of this clonotype. This chain uses TRBV5-6 with TRBJ2-5, with a weak D call TRBD1 (6 bases). CDR1 SGHDT and CDR2 YYEEEE come from the germline V gene. This CDR3 spans 17 amino acids. Trimming left V 3 bases short and J 2 bases short, with 20 bases between. CDR3 residues: CASSSIDPRDMQETQYF. The CDR3 coding sequence is TGTGCCAGCAGCTCCATCGATCCCCGGGACATGCAAGAGACCCAGTACTTC.

The chain joins TRBV11-2 to TRBJ2-7, with D uncertain. In germline, CDR1 is SGHAT, CDR2 FQNNGV. The CDR3 extends over 14 amino acids. With 2 bases removed from V and 3 bases from J, the gap between germline ends came to 11 bases. The CDR3, as DNA: TGTGCCAGCAGCTTACGGCGAACAGACTACGAGCAGTACTTC. This gives the protein CASSLRRTDYEQYF.

This chain uses TRBV12-3 or TRBV12-4 with TRBJ2-5, with D possibly TRBD1 on 7 matching bases. The CDR3 is 13 amino acids. Trimming pared 10 bases from V and 9 bases from J, leaving 21 bases between. Here the CDR3 reads CATQLGGQGAQYF. The CDR3 DNA follows: TGTGCCACCCAGCTTGGGGGGCAGGGGGCCCAGTACTTC.

V usage is TRBV12-3 or TRBV12-4 and J usage is TRBJ2-1, with TRBD2 matching 12 bases. The CDR3 totals 17 residues. J gave up 8 bases and V 5 bases, and 13 bases lay outside the gene matches. CDR3 region: CASSQRKASGGADEQFF. The CDR3, as DNA: TGTGCCAGCAGTCAACGCAAAGCTAGCGGGGGGGCTGATGAGCAGTTCTTC.

The J gene is TRBJ1-1, the V gene TRBV29-1, with no clear D. The germline V gene encodes CDR1 SQVTM and CDR2 ANQGSEA. V lost 3 bases to trimming and J lost 1 base, with 12 bases between them. The CDR3 spans 14 residues. The CDR3 DNA reads as TGCAGCGTTGACACGGCCAGATGGAACACTGAAGCTTTCTTT. This sequence encodes CSVDTARWNTEAFF.

This clonotype has a handful of counts. The chain has TRBV7-2 and TRBJ2-3; D possibly corresponds to TRBD2 (8 bases). Trimming took off 5 bases at V and 1 base at J, with 16 bases between the two ends. There are 16 residues in the CDR3. Germline assignment: CDR1 SGHTA and CDR2 FQGNSA. The CDR3 DNA follows: TGTGCCAGCAGCCCGGGGACAGCGGGGGGCACAGATACGCAGTATTTT. Its protein is CASSPGTAGGTDTQYF.

This rearrangement joins TRBV6-5 to TRBJ2-2, with a weak D call TRBD1 (6 bases). Germline V gene data show CDR1 as MNHEY and CDR2 as SVGAGI. V lost 2 bases to trimming and J lost 0 bases, with 7 bases between them. The CDR3 loop spans 15 amino acids. The CDR3 reads CASSYEGANTGELFF. Written as DNA, the CDR3 is TGTGCCAGCAGTTACGAGGGGGCGAACACCGGGGAGCTGTTTTTT.

This clonotype was observed a few times. This chain joins TRBV7-9 and TRBJ2-3, with D possibly TRBD1 on 5 matching bases. CDR1 and CDR2 (germline): SEHNR, FQNEAQ (reference sequence). CDR3 length: 15 amino acids. Trimming left V 2 bases short and J 0 bases short, with 9 bases between. CDR3 coding DNA: TGTGCCAGCAGCTTATGGACATCTAGCACAGATACGCAGTATTTT. It codes for CASSLWTSSTDTQYF.

This clonotype was picked up a small number of times. V gene TRBV10-3 combines with J gene TRBJ1-4; the match to TRBD1 covers 7 bases. V lost 8 bases and J lost 4; bases outside the gene matches: 10. This CDR3 has 15 residues. Germline V gene data show CDR1 as ENHRY and CDR2 as SYGVKD. CDR3 region: CAIGDSRGDNEKLFF. CDR3 DNA sequence: TGTGCCATCGGAGATTCCAGGGGGGATAATGAAAAACTGTTTTTT.

CDR3 loop: CASSLWDTPRNTIYF. The CDR3 nucleotides are TGCGCCAGCAGTCTTTGGGACACCCCTAGGAACACCATATATTTT. This sequence joins TRBV23-1 and TRBJ1-3, with D possibly being TRBD1 (6 bases). TRBV23-1 is flagged as an ORF with uncertain function. V was pared by 4 bases and J by 7 bases, with 17 bases between. The CDR3 length is 15 residues.

In this sample, this clonotype turned up a few times. The rearrangement joins TRBV28 to TRBJ1-1; D is possibly TRBD1 (6 bases). This CDR3 region has 15 residues. V lost 4 bases and J lost 3, with 15 bases in between. The germline CDR1 and CDR2 sequences are MDHEN and SYDVKM. CDR3 in DNA: TGTGCCAGCAGTTCGTCTGTTGGGGGGCACACTGAAGCTTTCTTT. It encodes CASSSSVGGHTEAFF.

The chain carries TRBV4-1 and TRBJ1-5; D possibly corresponds to TRBD1 (5 bases). Trimming cost V 6 bases and J 1 base, with 13 bases left between them. CDR1 MGHRA and CDR2 YSYEKL come from the germline V gene. This CDR3 contains 15 residues. The CDR3 nucleotides read TGCGCCAGCAGGTACCGGGACGAGAGCAATCAGCCCCAGCATTTT. It is translated as CASRYRDESNQPQHF.

The chain couples TRBV6-2 or TRBV6-3 to TRBJ1-1; D is unresolved. Germline loops: CDR1 MNHEY, CDR2 SVGEGT. With 2 bases removed from V and 1 base from J, the gap between germline ends came to 8 bases. This CDR3 comprises 14 residues. CDR3 nucleotides: TGTGCCAGCAGTTACAATGTAGGGAACACTGAAGCTTTCTTT. Protein product: CASSYNVGNTEAFF.

This chain connects TRBV12-3 or TRBV12-4 to TRBJ2-3; the match to TRBD2 covers 9 bases. The V gene end was trimmed by 3 bases and the J gene end by 5 bases; junction bases not matched to a gene: 9. This CDR3 spans 16 amino acids. The CDR3 DNA sequence: TGTGCCAGCAGTTTTTCCGCTAGCGGGGAAAGAGATACGCAGTATTTT. This translates into CASSFSASGERDTQYF.

The CDR3 bases are TGTGCCAGCAGCCCACCCGGGACAGGGCAAAATGAGCAGTTCTTC. This gives the protein CASSPPGTGQNEQFF. The V call is TRBV7-3, the J call TRBJ2-1, with 9 bases identical to TRBD1. Germline CDR1 and CDR2: SGHTA and FQGTGA. The length of the CDR3 is 15 residues. The V and J ends lost 5 bases and 7 bases, in that order; junction bases with no gene match: 9.

The chain uses TRBV12-3 or TRBV12-4 and TRBJ2-7; 9 nucleotides line up with TRBD1. Germline trimming cut 6 bases from V and 5 bases from J; bases unmatched to any gene: 8. The CDR3 loop spans 14 amino acids. The chain's CDR3 is CASSGDRVINEQYF. CDR3 in DNA: TGTGCCAGCAGCGGGGACAGGGTAATCAACGAGCAGTACTTC.

The chain carries TRBV6-6 and TRBJ2-1; 11 bases map to TRBD2. The CDR3 extends over 17 amino acids. CDR1 and CDR2 (germline): MNHNY, SVGAGI (reference sequence). J lost 3 bases, V lost 3 bases, and 7 bases had no gene match. The CDR3 loop is CASSYSPGLAVYNEQFF. CDR3 coding DNA: TGTGCCAGCAGTTATTCCCCGGGACTAGCGGTCTACAATGAGCAGTTCTTC.

The chain couples TRBV4-3 to TRBJ2-2, with 8 bases aligning to TRBD1. Trimming removed 0 bases from V and 6 bases from J; junction bases left unmatched: 6. The CDR3 is made up of 16 amino acids. CDR1 LGHNA and CDR2 YSLEER come from the germline V gene. CDR3 in amino acids: CASSQDRGQVSGELFF. In DNA form, the CDR3 reads TGCGCCAGCAGCCAAGATAGGGGACAGGTATCCGGGGAGCTGTTTTTT.

In this sample, this clonotype turned up a few times. The rearrangement joins TRBV7-2 to TRBJ1-1; 11 nucleotides line up with TRBD1. Germline assignment: CDR1 SGHTA and CDR2 FQGNSA. CDR3 size: 16 residues. V dropped 5 bases and J dropped 4; count of bases not matched to a gene: 9. The chain's CDR3 is CASSHRDRGGGTEAFF. The CDR3 DNA reads as TGTGCCAGCAGCCACCGGGACAGGGGGGGGGGCACTGAAGCTTTCTTT.

This clonotype was seen only a few times. This chain joins TRBV28 and TRBJ2-5; TRBD2 matches 10 bases. Germline values: CDR1 MDHEN, CDR2 SYDVKM. The V and J ends lost 5 bases and 2 bases, in that order; junction bases with no gene match: 14. This CDR3 spans 18 amino acids. Here the CDR3 reads CASSLQASGGAQQETQYF. CDR3 coding DNA: TGTGCCAGCAGTCTCCAGGCCAGCGGGGGGGCCCAGCAAGAGACCCAGTACTTC.

The chain joins TRBV7-2 to TRBJ2-5; 8 nucleotides align to TRBD2. Germline V gene data show CDR1 as SGHTA and CDR2 as FQGNSA. The CDR3 consists of 13 residues. J gave up 7 bases and V 4 bases, and 5 bases lay outside the gene matches. The DNA of the CDR3 is TGTGCCAGCAGCTACGGGGGGGGTCGGACCCAGTACTTC. It specifies CASSYGGGRTQYF.

CDR3 DNA: TGTGCCAGCAGCCGGGACAGGGGGCCTTCCTACGAGCAGTACTTC. Translated: CASSRDRGPSYEQYF. V gene TRBV7-9 combines with J gene TRBJ2-7; 12 bases agree with TRBD1. With 5 bases clipped from V and 1 base from J, the junction kept 3 bases outside the gene matches. The germline V gene encodes CDR1 SEHNR and CDR2 FQNEAQ (reference sequence). The CDR3 extends over 15 amino acids.

The chain recombines TRBV7-9 with TRBJ1-2; D might be TRBD1 (5 bases). V was clipped by 1 base and J by 8 bases, with 14 bases between them. Germline-derived CDR1 and CDR2 are SEHNR and FQNEAQ (reference sequence). The CDR3 is 14 amino acids. The CDR3 DNA follows: TGTGCCAGCAGCTTAGGAACAGGTCCCAAAGGCTACACCTTC. This translates into CASSLGTGPKGYTF.

A few counts support this clonotype. The chain employs TRBV12-5 and TRBJ1-2; D is unclear. Germline V CDR1 and CDR2: LGHNT, FRNRAP. CDR3 size: 13 residues. V was shortened by 1 base and J by 6 bases, with 9 bases between the two germline ends. For the CDR3, the DNA is TGTGCTAGTGGTTTGGCCGCCGCCAATGGCTACACCTTC. It translates to CASGLAAANGYTF.

This clonotype turned up a few times. The chain recombines TRBV6-2 or TRBV6-3 with TRBJ1-5; possibly TRBD1 for D (6 bases). The germline gives CDR1 MNHEY, CDR2 SVGEGT. V was clipped by 7 bases and J by 1 base, with 14 bases between them. The length of the CDR3 is 15 residues. The CDR3 protein is CASKPGQLSNQPQHF. In DNA, the CDR3 is TGTGCCAGCAAGCCTGGACAGTTAAGCAATCAGCCCCAGCATTTT.

J is TRBJ1-5 and V is TRBV12-3 or TRBV12-4; D might be TRBD1 (5 bases). V lost 5 bases and J 4 bases, leaving 18 bases between the germline ends. The length of the CDR3 is 16 residues. CDR3 coding DNA: TGTGCCAGCAGTAACTCCCGGCAGGGTGGGAATCAGCCCCAGCATTTT. Translating gives CASSNSRQGGNQPQHF.